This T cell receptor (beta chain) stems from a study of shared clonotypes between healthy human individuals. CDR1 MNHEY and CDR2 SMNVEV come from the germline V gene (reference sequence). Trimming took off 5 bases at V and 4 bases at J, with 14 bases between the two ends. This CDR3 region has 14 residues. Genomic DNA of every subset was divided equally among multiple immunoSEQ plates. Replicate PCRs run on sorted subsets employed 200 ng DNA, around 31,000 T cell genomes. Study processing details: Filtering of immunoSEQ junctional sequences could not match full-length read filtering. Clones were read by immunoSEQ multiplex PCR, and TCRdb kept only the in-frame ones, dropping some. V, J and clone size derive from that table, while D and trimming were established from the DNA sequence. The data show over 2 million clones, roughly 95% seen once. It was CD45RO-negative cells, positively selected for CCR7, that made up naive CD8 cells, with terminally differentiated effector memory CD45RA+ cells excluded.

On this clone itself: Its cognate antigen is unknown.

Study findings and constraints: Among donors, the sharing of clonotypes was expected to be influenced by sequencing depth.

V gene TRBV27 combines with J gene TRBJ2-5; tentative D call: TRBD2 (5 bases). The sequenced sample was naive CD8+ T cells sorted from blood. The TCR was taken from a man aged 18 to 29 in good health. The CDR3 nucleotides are TGTGCCAGCAGTCCTATGAGGGTTGGAGAGACCCAGTACTTC. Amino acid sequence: CASSPMRVGETQYF.